What follows are 12 T cell receptor beta chains derived from one specimen sequenced in a study of blood T cell repertoires in COVID-19. Assay: immunoSEQ multiplex PCR; the TCRdb copy retains only in-frame clones and omits some. The table has around 310,000 clones, roughly 88% seen once. Material for sequencing was peripheral blood. The receptors were gathered from a woman aged 45-59 years with active or convalescent COVID-19.

The CDR3 sequence: CASSPRTAQHF. For the CDR3, the DNA is TGTGCCAGCAGTCCACGGACAGCCCAGCATTTT. This sequence joins TRBV28 and TRBJ1-5; a possible D gene is TRBD1 (6 bases). Trimming cost V 5 bases and J 11 bases, with 10 bases left between them. CDR1 MDHEN and CDR2 SYDVKM come from the germline V gene. CDR3 length: 11 residues.

The J gene is TRBJ1-1, the V gene TRBV5-1; the D is unclear. The CDR3 is 16 residues long. V gave up 0 bases and J gave up 3 bases, with 15 bases separating them. Germline values: CDR1 SGHRS, CDR2 YFSETQ. The CDR3 DNA reads as TGCGCCAGCAGCTTGGCAGCGAGGTTTTTGGACACTGAAGCTTTCTTT. Encoded protein: CASSLAARFLDTEAFF.

The genes are TRBV4-3 and TRBJ2-1, with TRBD2 matching 13 bases. The length of the CDR3 is 20 residues. V lost 1 base, J lost 0 bases, and 9 bases stayed unmatched. CDR1 and CDR2 (germline): LGHNA, YSLEER. The CDR3 loop is CASSQVIGTSGISSYNEQFF. In DNA form, the CDR3 reads TGCGCCAGCAGCCAAGTCATCGGGACTAGCGGGATAAGCTCCTACAATGAGCAGTTCTTC.

The chain joins TRBV18 to TRBJ1-6; D uncertain. Germline loops: CDR1 KGHSH, CDR2 LQKENI. The length of the CDR3 is 14 residues. The V end was cut by 4 bases, the J end by 6 bases, with 10 bases between. The CDR3 nucleotides are TGTGCCAGCTCACAAGACGGAGCTAATTCACCCCTCCACTTT. Protein product: CASSQDGANSPLHF.

This chain uses TRBV28 with TRBJ2-7; possibly TRBD2 for D (6 bases). V lost 6 bases, J lost 3 bases, and 21 bases lay in between. The CDR3 is 16 amino acids. Germline assignment: CDR1 MDHEN and CDR2 SYDVKM. DNA for the CDR3: TGTGCCAGCAGCTCGATCCACCTAGCGAGAGGCTACGAGCAGTACTTC. Translated, it gives CASSSIHLARGYEQYF.

This chain uses TRBV27 with TRBJ1-1; TRBD1 agrees at 8 bases. Looked up from germline, CDR1 is MNHEY and CDR2 is SMNVEV (reference sequence). V gave up 2 bases and J gave up 4 bases; unmatched junction bases: 3. The CDR3 has 14 amino acids. The DNA of the CDR3 is TGTGCCAGCAGTTTAAGAACAGGGGGCACTGAAGCTTTCTTT. It encodes CASSLRTGGTEAFF.

This clone has just one count. The CDR3: CATGGYNEQFF. CDR3 nucleotide sequence: TGTGCCACGGGGGGATACAATGAGCAGTTCTTC. This rearrangement joins TRBV28 to TRBJ2-1; 7 positions match TRBD2. Per the germline V gene, CDR1 is MDHEN and CDR2 is SYDVKM. V lost 10 bases, J lost 4 bases, and 1 base stayed unmatched. There are 11 residues in the CDR3.

The chain has TRBV28 and TRBJ1-5, with a weak D call TRBD1 (5 bases). Germline V gene lookup returns CDR1 MDHEN and CDR2 SYDVKM. Trimming stripped 9 bases from V and 6 bases from J, with 15 bases between. The CDR3 loop spans 13 amino acids. The CDR3 loop is CASMLGAAQPQHF. The CDR3 DNA reads TGTGCCAGTATGTTAGGGGCGGCTCAGCCCCAGCATTTT.

This clone was seen a single time. The chain uses TRBV29-1 and TRBJ1-1, with 7 bases identical to TRBD1. From germline, CDR1 is SQVTM and CDR2 ANQGSEA. Trimming cost V 4 bases and J 1 base; bases outside gene matches: 6. There are 14 residues in the CDR3. CDR3 nucleotides: TGCAGCGTTGTGGCAGGGGGATCGAACACTGAAGCTTTCTTT. This gives the protein CSVVAGGSNTEAFF. The whole variable domain, remainder taken from reference TRBV29-1 and TRBJ1-1, is SAVISQKPSRDICQRGTSLTIQCQVDSQVTMMFWYRQQPGQSLTLIATANQGSEATYESGFVIDKFPISRPNLTFSTLTVSNMSPEDSSIYLCSVVAGGSNTEAFFGQGTRLTVV.

The chain combines TRBV18 with TRBJ2-5, with 10 bases matching TRBD2. Germline loops: CDR1 KGHSH, CDR2 LQKENI. The CDR3 sequence is 16 residues long. The J segment lost 5 bases and the V segment lost 2 bases, leaving 8 bases of the junction unmatched. CDR3: CASSPIASGSGETQYF. The CDR3 DNA reads TGTGCCAGCTCACCAATCGCTAGCGGGAGTGGGGAGACCCAGTACTTC.

The CDR3 bases are TGTGCCAGCACCTCCGGGACTGCGGGAAGCACAGATACGCAGTATTTT. Translation gives CASTSGTAGSTDTQYF. This chain links TRBV11-2 with TRBJ2-3, with D perhaps matching TRBD2 (6 bases). Trimming took 7 bases from V and 0 from J, leaving 17 bases between them. The V gene's germline CDR1 is SGHAT and CDR2 FQNNGV. The CDR3 runs to 16 residues. The variable domain in full, completed from reference TRBV11-2 and TRBJ2-3, reads EAGVAQSPRYKIIEKRQSVAFWCNPISGHATLYWYQQILGQGPKLLIQFQNNGVVDDSQLPKDRFSAERLKGVDSTLKIQPAKLEDSAVYLCASTSGTAGSTDTQYFGPGTRLTVL.

This clone was recorded a few times. The chain couples TRBV27 to TRBJ1-6; 8 bases are shared with TRBD1. CDR1 MNHEY and CDR2 SMNVEV come from the germline V gene (reference sequence). The CDR3 has 16 residues. The trim removed 3 bases at V and 2 bases at J, leaving 3 bases unmatched. The CDR3 nucleotides read TGTGCCAGCAGTTTCCAACAGGGGGCCTATAATTCACCCCTCCACTTT. Its protein is CASSFQQGAYNSPLHF.